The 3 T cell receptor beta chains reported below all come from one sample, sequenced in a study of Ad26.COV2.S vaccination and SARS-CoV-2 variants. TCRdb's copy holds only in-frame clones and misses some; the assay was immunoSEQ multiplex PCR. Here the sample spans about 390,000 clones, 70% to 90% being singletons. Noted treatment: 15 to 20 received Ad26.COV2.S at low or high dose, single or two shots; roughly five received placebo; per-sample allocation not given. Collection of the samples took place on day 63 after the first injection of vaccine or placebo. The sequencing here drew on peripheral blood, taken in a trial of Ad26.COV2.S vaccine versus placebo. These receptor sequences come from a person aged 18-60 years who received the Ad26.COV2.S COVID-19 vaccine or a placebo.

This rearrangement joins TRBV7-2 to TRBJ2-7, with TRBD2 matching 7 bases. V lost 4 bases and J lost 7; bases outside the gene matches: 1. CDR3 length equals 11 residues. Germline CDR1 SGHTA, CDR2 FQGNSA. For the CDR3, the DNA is TGTGCCAGCAGCTGGACTAGTGAGCAGTACTTC. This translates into CASSWTSEQYF.

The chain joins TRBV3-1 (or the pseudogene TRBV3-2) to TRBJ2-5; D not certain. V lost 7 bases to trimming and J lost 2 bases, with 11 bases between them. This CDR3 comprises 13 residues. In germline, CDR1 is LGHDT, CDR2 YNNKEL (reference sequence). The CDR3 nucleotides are TGTGCCAGCAAACCCATGAGGCAAGAGACCCAGTACTTC. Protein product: CASKPMRQETQYF.

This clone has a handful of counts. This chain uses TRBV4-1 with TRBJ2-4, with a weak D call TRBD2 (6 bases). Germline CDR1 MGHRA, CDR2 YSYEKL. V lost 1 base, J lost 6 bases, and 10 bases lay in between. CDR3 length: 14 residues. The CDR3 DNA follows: TGCGCCAGCAGCCAAGTTAGCGGCTCAAACATTCAGTACTTC. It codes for CASSQVSGSNIQYF.